The entry that follows covers one TCR beta chain sequence. Its target antigen remains unknown. Per-base qualities were not stored, and no clone one base away is much larger. Measured from the cysteine to the phenylalanine, the CDR3 is 16 residues long. The entry retains the CDR3 DNA only, 48 bases that are in frame from base 1. The trim is 4 bases for V and 0 bases for J, with a gap of 13 bases between the germline ends. The germline V gene (reference sequence) yields LGHDT for CDR1 and YNNKEL for CDR2. The data were produced on an Illumina NovaSeq 6000. Using 5'RACE with constant-segment primers, TCRalpha and TCRbeta cDNA libraries were constructed, with sample barcodes and unique molecular identifiers added in the process. Trizol reagent was used to extract RNA from every sample. Amplification of the libraries took two PCR steps, and the second step added a second sample barcode plus Illumina TruSeq adapters. Sequencing of libraries was performed on an Illumina NovaSeq with 2 x 150 bp paired-end reads. Per the source publication's procedure: Reads were demultiplexed and collapsed into UMI-guided consensus sequences with migec v1.2.7. Using mixcr v2.1.11, UMI consensuses were aligned to TRA and TRB V and J templates and then assembled into clonotypes. Clonotypes were classified as expanded or contracted when called significant by both edgeR and NoisET, with noise models trained on biological replicates. edgeR calls used a false discovery rate-adjusted p below 0.01 and a log2 fold-change threshold of 1. As an exploratory analysis of dynamics, max-normalized trajectories of the 1000 most abundant clonotypes were examined by PCA with hierarchical clustering. The CD4 or CD8 phenotype of responding clones was assigned using the separately sequenced CD4+ and CD8+ repertoires. TCRdb took the public reads, trimmed them with fastp at Q25, ran MiXCR for clone calling and kept in-frame beta chains. One record per CDR3 amino acid sequence lists the most common genes and DNA. What appears here as the V and J calls and clone size reflects TCRdb's work, not the paper's. The sample has 560,000 or so distinct CDR3 sequences on record, approximately 15% of them singletons. The leading ten clones occupy about 8.1% of the sample.

These data come from a study of T-cell memory formation after mild COVID-19 (dated by TCRdb to about 2021). Notes on the research overall: TCR sequence clusters from the two donors were largely donor specific. In two donors, T-cell clones that expanded and contracted after mild COVID-19 were followed by sequencing TCRalpha and TCRbeta repertoires longitudinally. Two young, previously healthy adult volunteers, one female and one male, were included in the cohort.

General study outcomes and caveats: Contracting CD4+ clones appeared mostly in the CM and EM memory subsets, whereas CD8+ clones were enriched in EMRA. Some responding clones were detected in pre-infection memory, which suggested that pre-existing cross-reactive memory T cells had joined the SARS-CoV-2 response. Balanced CD4/CD8 phenotypes were observed for clones contracting from day 15 to 85, whereas a bias towards CD4+ was observed for a second wave of clones expanding from day 15 to 37. Whether the second-wave clones peaking on day 37 were SARS-CoV-2 specific was not confirmed. Only two mild cases were covered by the study, and larger cohorts that include severe cases with pre-infection samples were considered necessary.

PBMCs were isolated by Ficoll-Paque density gradient centrifugation. The sample taken for sequencing was PBMCs or a T cell subset sorted from them (not recorded which). The rearrangement combines TRBV3-1 with TRBJ2-4; the D call is possibly TRBD1 or TRBD2, each sharing 5 bases. The clonotype comes from an adult woman who had mild COVID-19 (a few samples of this study predate the infection). The sample titles of this study are shuffled in the database, so cell type and time point are left out; the donor was told from shared clones. The nucleotide sequence reads TGTGCCAGCAGCCTCCGGGACGGACTAGCCAAAAACATTCAGTACTTC. This encodes CASSLRDGLAKNIQYF.